These 20 T cell receptor beta chains came from one sample sequenced in a study of T cells in Graves' hyperthyroidism and ophthalmopathy. TCR beta CDR3 regions were amplified from RNA transcripts. The TCR CDR3 was amplified in a first-round RT-PCR using the HTBI primer set. MiXCR, run by TCRdb on the multiplex PCR reads, gives a single entry per CDR3 protein. The table lists some 600,000 distinct CDR3 sequences, over 11% of them singletons. Sequencing was done on a sample of blood. These receptors were obtained from a woman younger than 45 with Graves' hyperthyroidism that later progressed to Graves' ophthalmopathy.

This clonotype was seen many times. The rearrangement uses TRBV12-3 or TRBV12-4 and TRBJ1-2, with 7 bases that match TRBD1. V shed 5 bases, J shed 3 bases, and the junction held 3 bases outside the gene matches. This CDR3 has 13 amino acids. The CDR3: CASSPGQYYGYTF. The CDR3 coding sequence is TGTGCCAGCAGTCCGGGACAGTACTATGGCTACACCTTC.

This sequence joins TRBV27 and TRBJ1-1; D ambiguous. V was clipped by 5 bases and J by 3 bases, with 10 bases between them. The CDR3 contains 13 residues. The V gene's germline CDR1 is MNHEY and CDR2 SMNVEV (reference sequence). CDR3 in amino acids: CASSLWGYTEAFF. The CDR3 region has the DNA TGTGCCAGCAGTCTCTGGGGATACACTGAAGCTTTCTTT.

CDR3 DNA sequence: TGCGCCAGCAGCCCCCCAGGGACTAGCGGGACCCAGCTCAATGAGCAGTTCTTC. Translation gives CASSPPGTSGTQLNEQFF. V is TRBV5-1 and J is TRBJ2-1; 13 nucleotides match TRBD2. The germline CDR1 and CDR2 sequences are SGHRS and YFSETQ. This CDR3 is 18 amino acids long. With 4 bases clipped from V and 6 bases from J, the junction kept 13 bases outside the gene matches. Full variable domain (rest looked up from reference TRBV5-1 and TRBJ2-1): KAGVTQTPRYLIKTRGQQVTLSCSPISGHRSVSWYQQTPGQGLQFLFEYFSETQRNKGNFPGRFSGRQFSNSRSEMNVSTLELGDSALYLCASSPPGTSGTQLNEQFFGPGTRLTVL.

This clonotype was counted at least ten times. CDR3 residues: CASSPPLAGSYNEQFF. The CDR3 DNA is TGTGCCAGCAGTCCCCCCTTAGCGGGATCCTACAATGAGCAGTTCTTC. This sequence joins TRBV27 and TRBJ2-1; 8 bases map to TRBD2. Germline assignment: CDR1 MNHEY and CDR2 SMNVEV (reference sequence). After removal of 5 bases from V and 1 base from J, the junction contained 7 bases not matched to a gene. The CDR3 contains 16 residues.

This clonotype was detected a few times. A much larger clone differs from this one at a single base, so this may be a read error. The rearrangement uses TRBV7-2 and TRBJ2-7; D ambiguous. The J call is in doubt because the DNA end fits TRBJ2-1 better. Germline CDR1 and CDR2: SGHTA and FQGNSA. The CDR3 covers 15 residues. The DNA for the CDR3 is TGTGCCAGCAGCCCCCCGGCCACAGATACCTACGAGCAGTTCTTC. Amino acids: CASSPPATDTYEQFF.

This clonotype has a count of ten or more. V gene TRBV28 combines with J gene TRBJ2-1, with a tentative D call TRBD1 (6 bases). Looked up from germline, CDR1 is MDHEN and CDR2 is SYDVKM. Trimming pared 6 bases from V and 7 bases from J, leaving 10 bases between. The CDR3 sequence is 12 residues long. The CDR3 spells CASSRTGNEQFF. The CDR3 bases are TGTGCCAGCAGCCGAACAGGGAATGAGCAGTTCTTC.

CDR3 bases: TGTGCCAGCAGCCTTAGAGCGGTGACAGGGATCATGGGCGAGCAGTACTTC. Its protein is CASSLRAVTGIMGEQYF. V and J are TRBV25-1 and TRBJ2-7; 7 nucleotides agree with TRBD1. J lost 6 bases, V lost 6 bases, and 20 bases had no gene match. Germline V lookup: CDR1 MGHDK, CDR2 SYGVNS. This CDR3 comprises 17 residues.

This clonotype was counted many times. J is TRBJ1-4 and V is TRBV27; D not certain. The CDR3 length is 12 residues. CDR1 is MNHEY, CDR2 SMNVEV, per germline (reference sequence). Trimming took off 5 bases at V and 10 bases at J, with 11 bases between the two ends. The DNA of the CDR3 is TGTGCCAGCAGTGGCGCAGGCGGAAAACTGTTTTTT. As protein: CASSGAGGKLFF.

There are many counts of this clonotype. This chain uses TRBV12-3 or TRBV12-4 with TRBJ2-1; D possibly uses TRBD1 or TRBD2 (6 bases each). The germline V and J ends were trimmed by 6 bases and 1 base, with 13 bases remaining between them. The CDR3 has 15 residues. The DNA of the CDR3 is TGTGCCAGCAGCCTACAGGGAGGTTCCTACAATGAGCAGTTCTTC. Its protein is CASSLQGGSYNEQFF.

This chain links TRBV19 with TRBJ2-2; the match to TRBD1 covers 8 bases. With V trimmed by 1 base and J by 6 bases, 4 bases remained unmatched. CDR1 is LNHDA, CDR2 SQIVND, per germline (reference sequence). This CDR3 contains 15 residues. The chain's CDR3 is CASSIGTGIPGELFF. CDR3 nucleotide sequence: TGTGCCAGTAGTATAGGGACAGGGATTCCCGGGGAGCTGTTTTTT.

As concerns this clonotype: A much larger clone lies one base from this, so it may be a read error. This sequence joins TRBV3-1 and TRBJ2-1; D is perhaps TRBD1 or TRBD2 (5 bases each). Trimming removed 0 bases at V and 7 bases at J, with 16 bases between. CDR3 length: 16 residues. Germline V gene data show CDR1 as LGHDT and CDR2 as YNNKEL (reference sequence). CDR3 sequence (DNA): TGTGCCAGCAGCCAAGATCTGGGACCAGCGTCAAATGAGCAGTTCTTC. Its translation: CASSQDLGPASNEQFF.

The table lists this clonotype with many counts. The chain employs TRBV28 and TRBJ1-5; 11 bases fit TRBD1. Germline assignment: CDR1 MDHEN and CDR2 SYDVKM. The V and J ends lost 5 bases and 4 bases, in that order; junction bases with no gene match: 7. The CDR3 runs 16 residues. The CDR3 DNA follows: TGTGCCAGCAGTACAGGACAGGGGGCAGCTAATCAGCCCCAGCATTTT. As protein: CASSTGQGAANQPQHF.

The chain employs TRBV20-1 and TRBJ2-1; TRBD1 might be the D (7 bases). Trimming removed 6 bases at V and 6 bases at J, with 15 bases between. The CDR3 has 13 residues. CDR1 is DFQATT and CDR2 is SNEGSKA in the germline V gene (reference sequence). The CDR3 here is CSAGTAGGNEQFF. The CDR3 DNA is TGCAGTGCCGGGACAGCGGGTGGCAATGAGCAGTTCTTC.

The V and J genes are TRBV3-1 and TRBJ1-2; tentatively, D is TRBD1 (5 bases). This CDR3 has 13 amino acids. V was cut by 3 bases and J by 2 bases, with 7 bases left in between. Per germline, CDR1 LGHDT and CDR2 YNNKEL (reference sequence). In DNA form, the CDR3 reads TGTGCCAGCAGCCAGGGGGAGAACTATGGCTACACCTTC. Amino acids: CASSQGENYGYTF.

Many counts were recorded for this clonotype. The J gene is TRBJ1-6, the V gene TRBV7-2; D call uncertain. The germline V gene encodes CDR1 SGHTA and CDR2 FQGNSA. V was clipped by 7 bases and J by 1 base, with 2 bases between them. This CDR3 comprises 12 residues. The CDR3 protein is CASTSYNSPLHF. The CDR3 bases are TGTGCCAGCACATCCTATAATTCACCCCTCCACTTT.

The table lists this clonotype with many counts. This chain uses TRBV20-1 with TRBJ1-2; possible D gene TRBD1, 6 bases. CDR1 DFQATT and CDR2 SNEGSKA come from the germline V gene (reference sequence). This CDR3 has 14 amino acids. Trimming took 5 bases from V and 2 from J, leaving 15 bases between them. The CDR3 nucleotides read TGCAGTGCTTCGGGACACCAGGCGAACTATGGCTACACCTTC. Encoded protein: CSASGHQANYGYTF.

This clonotype was seen repeatedly, ten times or more. V and J are TRBV19 and TRBJ2-1; perhaps TRBD2 as D (7 bases). Germline V lookup: CDR1 LNHDA, CDR2 SQIVND (reference sequence). This CDR3 has 14 residues. Trimming left V 7 bases short and J 4 bases short, with 14 bases between. The chain's CDR3 is CASTDGGAYNEQFF. The CDR3 DNA follows: TGTGCCAGTACTGATGGGGGGGCGTACAATGAGCAGTTCTTC.

The chain is built from TRBV10-3 and TRBJ2-7; D may be TRBD1 (6 bases). Germline CDR1 reads ENHRY; CDR2 reads SYGVKD. CDR3 length: 15 residues. V lost 2 bases and J 0 bases, leaving 11 bases between the germline ends. CDR3 DNA: TGTGCCATCAGTGAGAAGGACAGAAGCTCCTACGAGCAGTACTTC. The encoded protein is CAISEKDRSSYEQYF.

This clonotype appeared many times. The rearrangement joins TRBV10-3 to TRBJ2-7; 12 positions agree with TRBD2. The V segment lost 3 bases and the J segment 3 bases; nucleotides outside the gene matches: 6. Germline V gives CDR1 ENHRY, CDR2 SYGVKD. This CDR3 spans 16 amino acids. The CDR3 region has the DNA TGTGCCATCAGTGATTTCTCTAGCGGGAGGGACTACGAGCAGTACTTC. Its translation is CAISDFSSGRDYEQYF.

At least ten counts were recorded for this clonotype. This sequence joins TRBV7-2 and TRBJ2-1; 9 nucleotides line up with TRBD1. The CDR3 has 15 amino acids. Germline CDR1 and CDR2: SGHTA and FQGNSA. The V gene end was trimmed by 4 bases and the J gene end by 7 bases; junction bases not matched to a gene: 8. This chain's CDR3 is CASSSGTGSGNEQFF. The CDR3 nucleotides read TGTGCCAGCAGCTCCGGGACAGGGTCCGGGAATGAGCAGTTCTTC. Filled out from reference TRBV7-2 and TRBJ2-1, the complete variable domain reads GAGVSQSPSNKVTEKGKDVELRCDPISGHTALYWYRQSLGQGLEFLIYFQGNSAPDKSGLPSDRFSAERTGGSVSTLTIQRTQQEDSAVYLCASSSGTGSGNEQFFGPGTRLTVL.